These 29 T cell receptor beta chains were all obtained from the same sample, sequenced in a study of T-cell memory formation after mild COVID-19. A single record per CDR3 protein comes from TCRdb applying MiXCR to the 5' RACE reads. In the table there are approximately 570,000 distinct CDR3 sequences, approximately 18% of which are singletons. Sequencing was done on a sample of PBMCs or a T cell subset sorted from them (not recorded which). These receptors were obtained from an adult woman who had mild COVID-19 (a few samples of this study predate the infection). Cell type and time point are not known.

This clonotype was seen a single time. The rearrangement uses TRBV12-3 or TRBV12-4 and TRBJ2-7; 9 bases match TRBD2. The V and J ends lost 6 bases and 2 bases, in that order; junction bases with no gene match: 8. This CDR3 has 15 residues. CDR3 sequence (DNA): TGTGCCAGCAGACTTAGCGGGAGACCAACCTACGAGCAGTACTTC. This codes for CASRLSGRPTYEQYF.

This clonotype was seen a handful of times. This chain joins TRBV15 and TRBJ2-3; D remains ambiguous. The CDR3 contains 13 residues. Germline-derived CDR1 and CDR2 are LNHNV and YYDKDF (reference sequence). With 1 base removed from V and 7 bases from J, the gap between germline ends came to 9 bases. The CDR3 bases are TGTGCCACCAGCAGAGTCGACGGCTATACGCAGTATTTT. Translation gives CATSRVDGYTQYF.

For this clonotype: A much larger clone differs from this one at a single base, so this may be a read error. This chain uses TRBV4-1 with TRBJ2-4; 8 nucleotides match TRBD2. The length of the CDR3 is 17 residues. V lost 1 base to trimming and J lost 3 bases; unmatched junction nucleotides: 8. CDR1 MGHRA and CDR2 YSYEKL come from the germline V gene. The CDR3 coding sequence is TGCGCCAGCAGCCAAGGACTTTTGCGGGGGGACAAAAACATTCAGTACTTC. Translating it yields CASSQGLLRGDKNIQYF.

CDR3 nucleotides: TGTGCCAGCAGTTGGAGGGGGGTCAGGAATGAGCAGTTCTTC. Protein sequence: CASSWRGVRNEQFF. The chain has TRBV12-3 or TRBV12-4 and TRBJ2-1; either TRBD1 or TRBD2 may supply D (6 bases each). CDR3 length: 14 amino acids. V was pared by 4 bases and J by 7 bases, with 14 bases between.

This clonotype was found a few times. The chain combines TRBV7-8 with TRBJ2-1, with TRBD2 identical over 12 bases. Germline trimming cut 3 bases from V and 8 bases from J; bases unmatched to any gene: 5. CDR1 and CDR2 (germline): SGHVS, FQNEAQ. This CDR3 spans 15 amino acids. The CDR3 coding sequence is TGTGCCAGCAGCTTCCGACTAGCGGGAGCCGATGAGCAGTTCTTC. Protein sequence: CASSFRLAGADEQFF.

This clonotype came up a few times. The chain has TRBV20-1 and TRBJ2-2; tentatively, D is TRBD1 or TRBD2 (6 bases each). Germline CDR1 is DFQATT and CDR2 is SNEGSKA (reference sequence). The V end lost 3 bases, the J end lost 1 base, and 24 bases lay between the germline ends. The length of the CDR3 is 19 residues. The CDR3 loop reads CSASRRGGRAKRNTGELFF. The CDR3 DNA is TGCAGTGCTAGCCGCAGGGGAGGTAGGGCCAAGCGGAACACCGGGGAGCTGTTTTTT.

This clonotype was found a few times. V gene TRBV4-3 combines with J gene TRBJ2-2; tentatively, D is TRBD1 (6 bases). Trimming removed 1 base from V and 4 bases from J, with 10 bases in between. The CDR3 covers 15 residues. Germline CDR1 is LGHNA and CDR2 is YSLEER. CDR3 amino acids: CASSQAGAGTGELFF. The DNA of the CDR3 is TGCGCCAGCAGCCAAGCAGGGGCAGGCACCGGGGAGCTGTTTTTT.

In this sample, this clonotype turned up a few times. The chain uses TRBV29-1 and TRBJ2-7, with D tentatively TRBD1 (5 bases). The CDR3 consists of 13 residues. Trimming removed 4 bases at V and 0 bases at J, with 10 bases between. Germline CDR1 SQVTM, CDR2 ANQGSEA. This CDR3 reads CSVGWGGSYEQYF. CDR3 nucleotide sequence: TGCAGCGTTGGTTGGGGCGGCTCCTACGAGCAGTACTTC.

This clonotype has more than one count but fewer than ten. The V gene is TRBV6-5, the J gene TRBJ2-7, with D possibly matching TRBD2 (5 bases). V gave up 5 bases and J gave up 3 bases, with 17 bases separating them. Germline-derived CDR1 and CDR2 are MNHEY and SVGAGI. CDR3 length: 15 amino acids. In DNA, the CDR3 is TGTGCCAGCAGTCCCCATGGGAGCAACCTCTACGAGCAGTACTTC. This sequence encodes CASSPHGSNLYEQYF.

This sequence joins TRBV20-1 and TRBJ2-7; TRBD1 matches at 10 bases. The CDR3 is 15 residues long. V was pared by 0 bases and J by 4 bases, with 6 bases of the junction left unmatched. Germline loops: CDR1 DFQATT, CDR2 SNEGSKA (reference sequence). The CDR3 nucleotides read TGCAGTGCTAGAGACCATGGACAGGGGGGGTACGAGCAGTACTTC. Amino acid sequence: CSARDHGQGGYEQYF.

This clonotype was counted a few times. The rearrangement uses TRBV18 and TRBJ2-2; D possibly uses TRBD1 or TRBD2 (5 bases each). Germline V gene lookup returns CDR1 KGHSH and CDR2 LQKENI. Trimming shortened V by 3 bases and J by 1 base, and 12 bases separated the two germline ends. The CDR3 has 16 amino acids. The CDR3 region has the DNA TGTGCCAGCTCACCCCGGCCGGGGCTGAACACCGGGGAGCTGTTTTTT. It is translated as CASSPRPGLNTGELFF. Drawing the rest from reference TRBV18 and TRBJ2-2, the complete variable domain is NAGVMQNPRHLVRRRGQEARLRCSPMKGHSHVYWYRQLPEEGLKFMVYLQKENIIDESGMPKERFSAEFPKEGPSILRIQQVVRGDSAAYFCASSPRPGLNTGELFFGEGSRLTVL.

This clonotype has only a few counts. This sequence joins TRBV7-9 and TRBJ1-1; D ambiguous. Germline V gene data show CDR1 as SEHNR and CDR2 as FQNEAQ (reference sequence). The CDR3 runs to 14 residues. V was cut by 2 bases and J by 4 bases, with 11 bases left in between. The DNA of the CDR3 is TGTGCCAGCAGCTTAAGCACGGTCGGCACTGAAGCTTTCTTT. This encodes CASSLSTVGTEAFF. Filled out from reference TRBV7-9 and TRBJ1-1, the complete variable domain reads DTGVSQNPRHKITKRGQNVTFRCDPISEHNRLYWYRQTLGQGPEFLTYFQNEAQLEKSRLLSDRFSAERPKGSFSTLEIQRTEQGDSAMYLCASSLSTVGTEAFFGQGTRLTVV.

This clonotype was seen more than once but under ten times. The rearrangement joins TRBV7-9 to TRBJ1-5; D remains ambiguous. With 5 bases removed from V and 0 bases from J, the gap between germline ends came to 11 bases. The CDR3 is 15 residues long. Germline V gene sequence: CDR1 SEHNR, CDR2 FQNEAQ (reference sequence). CDR3 sequence (DNA): TGTGCCAGCAGCGCCACGGTAAATAGCAATCAGCCCCAGCATTTT. Translation gives CASSATVNSNQPQHF.

As to this clonotype: A read error may account for a junction end that differs from germline. The V and J genes are TRBV5-1 and TRBJ2-7; D is perhaps TRBD1 or TRBD2 (5 bases each). The CDR3 extends over 15 amino acids. Germline V lookup: CDR1 SGHRS, CDR2 YFSETQ. The CDR3 coding sequence is TGCGCCAGCAGATTGGCCGCAGGGAGTCCCTACGAGCAGTACTTC. Amino acid sequence: CASRLAAGSPYEQYF.

The gene calls are TRBV20-1 and TRBJ1-4; TRBD1 is a possible D gene (6 bases). Between the trimmed V and J ends, which lost 5 bases and 8 bases, there was a span of 18 bases. Germline V gene data show CDR1 as DFQATT and CDR2 as SNEGSKA (reference sequence). This CDR3 spans 14 amino acids. CDR3 loop: CSAGQEGGSEKLFF. CDR3 nucleotide sequence: TGCAGTGCTGGACAAGAGGGGGGATCCGAAAAACTGTTTTTT.

This clonotype was recorded only once. V is TRBV12-3 or TRBV12-4 and J is TRBJ1-5; D gene ambiguous. The CDR3 contains 15 residues. V was shortened by 6 bases and J by 0 bases, with 12 bases between the two germline ends. CDR3 nucleotide sequence: TGTGCCAGCAGCCGTGACGGTATTAGCAATCAGCCCCAGCATTTT. It yields the protein CASSRDGISNQPQHF.

This clonotype was seen only a few times. The rearrangement uses TRBV4-2 and TRBJ2-5, with D tentatively TRBD2 (6 bases). Germline values: CDR1 LGHNA, CDR2 YNFKEQ. The CDR3 has 15 residues. V lost 4 bases, J lost 2 bases, and 14 bases lay in between. In nucleotides, the CDR3 is TGTGCCAGCAGCCTTGGTCTAGCGTGGCAAGAGACCCAGTACTTC. Encoded protein: CASSLGLAWQETQYF.

The chain recombines TRBV3-1 with TRBJ2-7; 9 bases line up with TRBD2. Germline V gene data show CDR1 as LGHDT and CDR2 as YNNKEL (reference sequence). The CDR3 runs to 17 residues. The V gene end was trimmed by 2 bases and the J gene end by 2 bases; junction bases not matched to a gene: 10. The chain's CDR3 is CASSQRVLAGATYEQYF. The DNA for the CDR3 is TGTGCCAGCAGCCAACGAGTTTTAGCGGGGGCCACCTACGAGCAGTACTTC.

This clonotype showed up just a few times. The gene calls are TRBV20-1 and TRBJ2-7; weak D call: TRBD1 (5 bases). This CDR3 contains 10 residues. Germline V gene lookup returns CDR1 DFQATT and CDR2 SNEGSKA (reference sequence). The DNA of the CDR3 is TGCAGGGCTCCAGGGAACGAGCAGTACTTC. Encoded protein: CRAPGNEQYF.

The chain combines TRBV6-1 with TRBJ2-5, with 7 bases matching TRBD2. V was pared by 2 bases and J by 4 bases, with 13 bases of the junction left unmatched. The CDR3 loop spans 17 amino acids. Germline CDR1 MNHNS, CDR2 SASEGT. CDR3 protein: CASSERVIQGGRETQYF. The CDR3 coding sequence is TGTGCCAGCAGTGAAAGAGTCATTCAGGGCGGGAGAGAGACCCAGTACTTC.

This clonotype was recorded a few times. Here the CDR3 reads CASSVAWLSDNEQFF. The CDR3 DNA reads TGTGCCAGCAGCGTAGCGTGGCTATCCGACAATGAGCAGTTCTTC. The rearrangement links TRBV9 to TRBJ2-1; D not certain. This CDR3 is built from 15 residues. Per germline, CDR1 SGDLS and CDR2 YYNGEE. Trimming left V 0 bases short and J 5 bases short, with 12 bases between. Variable domain in full (rest from reference TRBV9 and TRBJ2-1): DSGVTQTPKHLITATGQRVTLRCSPRSGDLSVYWYQQSLDQGLQFLIQYYNGEERAKGNILERFSAQQFPDLHSELNLSSLELGDSALYFCASSVAWLSDNEQFFGPGTRLTVL.

In its sample, this clonotype was seen a few times. V gene TRBV5-6 combines with J gene TRBJ2-7, with 15 nucleotides matching TRBD2. The CDR3 spans 18 residues. V was pared by 3 bases and J by 3 bases, with 10 bases of the junction left unmatched. Germline V gene sequence: CDR1 SGHDT, CDR2 YYEEEE. CDR3 coding DNA: TGTGCCAGCAGCTCGGGAACCACGGGACTAGCGGGAGGCTACGAGCAGTACTTC. The encoded protein is CASSSGTTGLAGGYEQYF.

A few counts support this clonotype. V gene TRBV29-1 combines with J gene TRBJ2-3; D remains ambiguous. V shed 3 bases and J shed 0 bases, with 10 bases lying between them. This CDR3 contains 14 residues. CDR1 SQVTM and CDR2 ANQGSEA come from the germline V gene. CDR3 sequence reads: CSVDLRISTDTQYF. The DNA of the CDR3 is TGCAGCGTTGATTTACGGATTAGCACAGATACGCAGTATTTT.

V is TRBV20-1 and J is TRBJ1-4; D is uncertain. The CDR3 has 15 residues. CDR1 and CDR2 (germline): DFQATT, SNEGSKA (reference sequence). V shed 1 base and J shed 0 bases, with 9 bases lying between them. DNA of the CDR3: TGCAGTGCTAGAGGAAGGGTTACAACTAATGAAAAACTGTTTTTT. Its translation: CSARGRVTTNEKLFF.

At least ten counts were recorded for this clonotype. V and J are TRBV29-1 and TRBJ2-1, with D perhaps matching TRBD1 (6 bases). V lost 8 bases to trimming and J lost 0 bases, with 17 bases between them. Per germline, CDR1 SQVTM and CDR2 ANQGSEA. This CDR3 region has 15 residues. As DNA, the CDR3 is TGCAGCCATCATAGGGGGTTCTCCTCCTACAATGAGCAGTTCTTC. Translated, it gives CSHHRGFSSYNEQFF.

The V call is TRBV3-1, the J call TRBJ2-1; 9 bases match TRBD2. CDR1 LGHDT and CDR2 YNNKEL come from the germline V gene (reference sequence). The CDR3 totals 15 residues. The J segment lost 1 base and the V segment lost 6 bases, leaving 4 bases of the junction unmatched. Here the CDR3 reads CASSRGGASYNEQFF. DNA of the CDR3: TGTGCCAGCAGTCGCGGGGGGGCATCCTACAATGAGCAGTTCTTC.

This clonotype was counted between two and nine times. The rearrangement uses TRBV11-2 and TRBJ2-2; 8 bases are shared with TRBD2. The length of the CDR3 is 18 residues. J was trimmed by 1 base and V by 4 bases; bases with no gene match: 11. Germline-derived CDR1 and CDR2 are SGHAT and FQNNGV. This CDR3 is CASSSVIGRAWNTGELFF. As DNA, the CDR3 is TGTGCCAGCAGCTCCGTGATCGGGAGGGCCTGGAACACCGGGGAGCTGTTTTTT.

This clonotype was found a few times. The J gene is TRBJ1-1, the V gene TRBV5-1; 8 bases are shared with TRBD1. V gave up 2 bases and J gave up 8 bases; unmatched junction bases: 11. Germline V gives CDR1 SGHRS, CDR2 YFSETQ. The CDR3 length is 15 residues. The CDR3 loop is CASSFPLSGTGEAFF. Here the CDR3 DNA reads TGCGCCAGCAGCTTCCCTCTTTCGGGGACAGGCGAAGCTTTCTTT.

Only a few counts were recorded for this clonotype. The CDR3 DNA reads as TGTGCCTGGGATTTCGGCGGCTACAATGAGCAGTTCTTC. Amino acids: CAWDFGGYNEQFF. The J gene is TRBJ2-1, the V gene TRBV30, with D uncertain. V dropped 5 bases and J dropped 3 bases, with 11 bases sitting between them. The CDR3 is 13 residues long. The V gene's germline CDR1 is GTSNPN and CDR2 SVGIG (reference sequence).